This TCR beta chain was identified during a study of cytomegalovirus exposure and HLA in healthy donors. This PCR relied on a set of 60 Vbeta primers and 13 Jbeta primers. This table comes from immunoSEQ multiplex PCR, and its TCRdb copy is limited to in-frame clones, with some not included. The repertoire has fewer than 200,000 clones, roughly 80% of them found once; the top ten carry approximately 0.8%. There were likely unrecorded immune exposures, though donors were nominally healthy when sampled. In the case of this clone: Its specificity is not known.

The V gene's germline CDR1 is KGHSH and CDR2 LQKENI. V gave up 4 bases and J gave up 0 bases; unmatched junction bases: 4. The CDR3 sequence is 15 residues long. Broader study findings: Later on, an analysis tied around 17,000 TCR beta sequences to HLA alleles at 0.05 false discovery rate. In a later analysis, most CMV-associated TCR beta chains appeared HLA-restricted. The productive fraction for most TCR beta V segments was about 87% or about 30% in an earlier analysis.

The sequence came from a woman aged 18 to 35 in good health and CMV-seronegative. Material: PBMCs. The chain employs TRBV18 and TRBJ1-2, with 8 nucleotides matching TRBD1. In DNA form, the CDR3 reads TGTGCCAGCTCACTAGGACAGGGTACTAACTATGGCTACACCTTC. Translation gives CASSLGQGTNYGYTF.